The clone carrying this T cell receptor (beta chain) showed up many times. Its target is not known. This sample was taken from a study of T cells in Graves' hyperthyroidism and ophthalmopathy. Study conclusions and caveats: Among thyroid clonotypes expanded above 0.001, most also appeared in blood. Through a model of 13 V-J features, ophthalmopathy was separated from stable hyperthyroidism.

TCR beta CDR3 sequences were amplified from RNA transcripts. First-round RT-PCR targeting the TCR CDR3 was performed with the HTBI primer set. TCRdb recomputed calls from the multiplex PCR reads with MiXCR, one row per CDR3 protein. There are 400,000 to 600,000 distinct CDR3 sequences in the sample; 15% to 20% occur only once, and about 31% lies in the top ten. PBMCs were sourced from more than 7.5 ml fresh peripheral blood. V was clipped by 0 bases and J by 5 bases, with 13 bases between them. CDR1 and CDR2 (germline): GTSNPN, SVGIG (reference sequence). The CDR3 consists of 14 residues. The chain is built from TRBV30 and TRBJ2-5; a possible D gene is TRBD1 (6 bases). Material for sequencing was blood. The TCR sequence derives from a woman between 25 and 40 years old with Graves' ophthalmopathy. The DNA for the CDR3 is TGTGCCTGGAGTGTACGGGGTACAGGGGAGACCCAGTACTTC. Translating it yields CAWSVRGTGETQYF.